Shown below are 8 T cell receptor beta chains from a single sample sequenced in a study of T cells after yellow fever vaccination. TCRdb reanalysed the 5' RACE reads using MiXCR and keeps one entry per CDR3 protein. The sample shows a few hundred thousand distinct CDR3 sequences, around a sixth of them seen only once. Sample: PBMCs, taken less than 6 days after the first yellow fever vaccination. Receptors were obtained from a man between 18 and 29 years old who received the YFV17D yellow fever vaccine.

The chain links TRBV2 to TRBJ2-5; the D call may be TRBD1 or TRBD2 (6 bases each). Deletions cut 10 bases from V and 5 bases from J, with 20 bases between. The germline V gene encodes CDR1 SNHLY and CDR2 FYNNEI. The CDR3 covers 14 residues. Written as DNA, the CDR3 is TGTGCCACCAACCCGGGGGCAGGCGGCGAGACCCAGTACTTC. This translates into CATNPGAGGETQYF.

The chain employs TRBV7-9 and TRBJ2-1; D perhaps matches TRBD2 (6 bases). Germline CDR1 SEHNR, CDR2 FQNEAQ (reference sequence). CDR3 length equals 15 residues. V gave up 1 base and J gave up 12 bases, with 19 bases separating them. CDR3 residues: CASSLVGGARRGQFF. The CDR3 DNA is TGTGCCAGCAGCTTAGTTGGCGGGGCCCGACGTGGGCAGTTCTTC.

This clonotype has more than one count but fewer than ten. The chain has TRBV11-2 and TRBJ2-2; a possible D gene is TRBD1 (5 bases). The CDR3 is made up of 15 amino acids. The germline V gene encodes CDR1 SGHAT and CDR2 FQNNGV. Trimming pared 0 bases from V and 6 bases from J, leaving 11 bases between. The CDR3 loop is CASSLEQGRAGELFF. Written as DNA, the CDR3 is TGTGCCAGCAGCTTAGAGCAGGGCCGGGCCGGGGAGCTGTTTTTT.

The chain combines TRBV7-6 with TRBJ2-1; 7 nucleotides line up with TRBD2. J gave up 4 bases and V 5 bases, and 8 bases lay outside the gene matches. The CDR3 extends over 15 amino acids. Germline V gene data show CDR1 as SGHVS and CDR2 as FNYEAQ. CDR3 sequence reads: CASSADGGEYNEQFF. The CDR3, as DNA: TGTGCCAGCAGCGCTGATGGGGGGGAATACAATGAGCAGTTCTTC.

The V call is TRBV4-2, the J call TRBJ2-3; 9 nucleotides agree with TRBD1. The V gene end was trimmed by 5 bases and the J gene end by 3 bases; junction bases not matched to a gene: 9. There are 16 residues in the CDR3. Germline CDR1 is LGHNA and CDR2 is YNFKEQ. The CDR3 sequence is CASSYYGTGLTDTQYF. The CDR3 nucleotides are TGTGCCAGCAGCTACTACGGGACAGGGTTGACAGATACGCAGTATTTT.

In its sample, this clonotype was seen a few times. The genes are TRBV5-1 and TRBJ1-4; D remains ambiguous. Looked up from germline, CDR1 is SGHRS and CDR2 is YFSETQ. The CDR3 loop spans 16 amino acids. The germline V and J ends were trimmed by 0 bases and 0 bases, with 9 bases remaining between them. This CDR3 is CASSLAQFSTNEKLFF. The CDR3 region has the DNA TGCGCCAGCAGCTTGGCTCAGTTTTCAACTAATGAAAAACTGTTTTTT.

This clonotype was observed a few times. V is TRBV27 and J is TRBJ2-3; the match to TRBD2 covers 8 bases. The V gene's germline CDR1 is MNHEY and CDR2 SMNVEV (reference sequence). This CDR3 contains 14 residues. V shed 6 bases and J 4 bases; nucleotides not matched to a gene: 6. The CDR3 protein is CASSPGGSPDTQYF. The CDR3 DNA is TGTGCCAGCAGCCCGGGGGGGAGCCCAGATACGCAGTATTTT.

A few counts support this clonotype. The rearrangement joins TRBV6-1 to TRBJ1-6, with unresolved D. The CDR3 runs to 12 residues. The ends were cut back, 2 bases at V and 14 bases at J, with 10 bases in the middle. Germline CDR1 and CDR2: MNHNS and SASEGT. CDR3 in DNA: TGTGCCAGCAGTGAATACAGTATTACCCTCCACTTT. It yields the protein CASSEYSITLHF.